Each of the 7 T cell receptor beta chains below was sequenced from the same sample in a study of T cells in Graves' hyperthyroidism and ophthalmopathy. Amplified regions were TCR beta CDR3 sequences from RNA transcripts. With the HTBI primer set, the TCR CDR3 went through a first round of RT-PCR. TCRdb passed the multiplex PCR reads through MiXCR, listing each CDR3 protein once. This table holds roughly 500,000 distinct CDR3 sequences, about half found once. Sequenced material: peripheral blood or thyroid tissue (not recorded which). The receptor source for this set is an adult woman with Graves' disease, either hyperthyroidism or ophthalmopathy (not recorded which).

This clonotype was seen only once. The chain couples TRBV20-1 to TRBJ2-5; D possibly matches TRBD1 or TRBD2 (5 bases each). The germline V gene has CDR1 DFQATT and CDR2 SNEGSKA (reference sequence). The V gene lost 1 base and the J gene lost 1 base, with 10 bases spanning the gap. This CDR3 contains 14 residues. This chain's CDR3 is CSARAGAIQETQYF. The CDR3 DNA is TGCAGTGCTAGAGCCGGGGCAATCCAAGAGACCCAGTACTTC.

To note about this clonotype: Germline is not matched at one junction end, which may reflect a read error. The chain links TRBV11-2 to TRBJ1-5, with TRBD1 identical over 7 bases. The CDR3 consists of 13 residues. Germline V CDR1 and CDR2: SGHAT, FQNNGV. CDR3 loop: CVSSLDRDGPQHF. The CDR3 DNA is TGTGTCAGCAGCTTAGACAGGGACGGGCCCCAGCATTTT.

A note on this clonotype: Being one base from a much bigger clone, this may be a read error. No conserved phenylalanine or tryptophan is present at the end of the CDR3, so a read error is the likely explanation. The V and J genes are TRBV3-1 and TRBJ1-2; 7 nucleotides line up with TRBD1. The V segment lost 3 bases and the J segment 8 bases; nucleotides outside the gene matches: 9. CDR1 and CDR2 (germline): LGHDT, YNNKEL (reference sequence). This CDR3 comprises 14 residues. The DNA of the CDR3 is TGTGCCAGCAGCCACGACGACAGGGTTCGAGGCTACACCTCC. Its protein is CASSHDDRVRGYTS.

V usage is TRBV7-8 and J usage is TRBJ1-4, with 9 nucleotides matching TRBD1. The CDR3 totals 13 residues. V lost 6 bases and J lost 12; bases outside the gene matches: 8. Germline V gene data show CDR1 as SGHVS and CDR2 as FQNEAQ. CDR3 region: CASRGGQGGELFF. In nucleotides, the CDR3 is TGTGCCAGCAGGGGGGGACAGGGAGGTGAACTGTTTTTT.

This clonotype was picked up many times. The CDR3 nucleotides read TGTGCCAGCAGCTCGGAGGGGGGGAATTCACCCCTCCACTTT. Its protein is CASSSEGGNSPLHF. V and J are TRBV5-4 and TRBJ1-6, with D possibly matching TRBD1 (6 bases). Per germline, CDR1 SGHNT and CDR2 YYREEE (reference sequence). V was trimmed by 3 bases and J by 7 bases, leaving 11 bases between them. The CDR3 runs to 14 residues.

The rearrangement uses TRBV2 and TRBJ1-5; D uncertain. This CDR3 comprises 12 residues. V was pared by 8 bases and J by 11 bases, with 16 bases between. Germline CDR1 is SNHLY and CDR2 is FYNNEI. CDR3 DNA sequence: TGTGCCAGCGGACTAGTGGCGGAGACCCAGCATTTT. Translated: CASGLVAETQHF.

Many counts were recorded for this clonotype. The rearrangement links TRBV29-1 to TRBJ2-7; no clear D. CDR3 length equals 11 residues. The germline V and J ends were trimmed by 5 bases and 12 bases, with 17 bases remaining between them. Per the germline V gene, CDR1 is SQVTM and CDR2 is ANQGSEA. CDR3 amino acids: CSVTAGPKWYF. CDR3 in DNA: TGCAGCGTTACGGCTGGACCAAAATGGTACTTC.